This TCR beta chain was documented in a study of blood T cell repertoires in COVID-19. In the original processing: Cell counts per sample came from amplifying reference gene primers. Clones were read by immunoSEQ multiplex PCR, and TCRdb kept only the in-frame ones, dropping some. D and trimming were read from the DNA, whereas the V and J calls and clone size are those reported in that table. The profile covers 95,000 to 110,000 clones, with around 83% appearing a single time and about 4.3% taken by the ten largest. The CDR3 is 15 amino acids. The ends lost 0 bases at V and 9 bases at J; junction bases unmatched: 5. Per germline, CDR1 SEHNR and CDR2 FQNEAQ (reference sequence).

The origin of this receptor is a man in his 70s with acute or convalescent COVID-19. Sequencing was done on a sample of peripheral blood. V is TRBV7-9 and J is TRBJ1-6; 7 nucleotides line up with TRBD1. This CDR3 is CASSLAGGRSSPLHF. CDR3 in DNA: TGTGCCAGCAGCTTAGCAGGGGGCAGGAGTTCACCCCTCCACTTT.